Listed below are T cell receptor beta chains from one sample, sequenced in a study of blood T cell repertoires in COVID-19. Data came from immunoSEQ multiplex PCR; TCRdb stores just in-frame clones and leaves some out. The sample records 100,000 to 110,000 clones, around four fifths being singletons. The sequenced sample was peripheral blood. The receptor set was obtained from a man aged 70-80 years with active or convalescent COVID-19. The CDR3 runs from the conserved cysteine through the conserved F or W. Fields, in order: J gene, V gene, clone size, D gene, CDR3 protein, CDR3 DNA. A D gene is named only where the DNA matches it firmly. Only part of the rows carry a size: once, few, many, or a class if the clone is expanded.

>TRBJ2-1|TRBV7-2|NA|TRBD2
CASSVGGGPSEQFF
TGTGCCAGCAGCGTCGGCGGGGGGCCCAGTGAGCAGTTCTTC
>TRBJ2-1|TRBV7-2|few|TRBD2
CASSKSGASYNEQFF
TGTGCCAGCAGCAAAAGCGGGGCCTCCTACAATGAGCAGTTCTTC
>TRBJ2-7|TRBV5-1|once|NA
CASSLGGRSEQYF
TGCGCCAGCAGCTTAGGCGGTAGGTCCGAGCAGTACTTC
>TRBJ1-1|TRBV20-1|NA|NA
CSSTGTPKIFF
TGCAGTTCTACCGGGACACCCAAGATCTTCTTT
>TRBJ2-5|TRBV4-2|NA|TRBD2
CASSQGRGAVDETQYF
TGTGCCAGCAGCCAAGGGCGGGGGGCTGTGGATGAGACCCAGTACTTC
>TRBJ1-1|TRBV10-3|NA|NA
CAISESKTAEAFF
TGTGCCATCAGTGAGTCGAAGACAGCTGAAGCTTTCTTT
>TRBJ1-5|TRBV18|many|NA
CASSPVLGQGQHF
TGTGCCAGCTCACCCGTCCTAGGCCAGGGCCAGCATTTT
>TRBJ1-1|TRBV6-2/TRBV6-3|NA|NA
CASSYPTSGLTDTEAFF
TGTGCCAGCAGTTACCCCACCTCGGGACTTACAGACACTGAAGCTTTCTTT
>TRBJ1-1|TRBV27|NA|NA
CASREGRSTEAFF
TGTGCCAGCAGGGAGGGGCGGAGCACTGAAGCTTTCTTT
>TRBJ1-4|TRBV18|NA|NA
CASSAQRDEKLFF
TGTGCCAGCTCAGCCCAGAGGGATGAAAAACTGTTTTTT
>TRBJ1-2|TRBV6-5|NA|NA
CASRGLGYTF
TGTGCCAGCAGGGGGCTTGGCTACACCTTC
>TRBJ1-1|TRBV12-3/TRBV12-4|NA|NA
CASSRGYTEAFF
TGTGCCAGCAGTCGGGGTTACACTGAAGCTTTCTTT
>TRBJ2-7|TRBV27|NA|NA
CASSLLGGDGSYEQYF
TGTGCCAGCAGTTTATTAGGGGGGGACGGTTCCTACGAGCAGTACTTC
>TRBJ2-3|TRBV29-1|NA|TRBD2
CSVGISGRADTQYF
TGCAGCGTTGGGATTAGCGGGAGGGCAGATACGCAGTATTTT
>TRBJ2-1|TRBV28|once|TRBD2
CASSLLTSGALKGEQFF
TGTGCCAGCAGTTTATTGACTAGCGGGGCCCTGAAGGGAGAGCAGTTCTTC
>TRBJ2-6|TRBV11-2|NA|TRBD1
CASSLKGGAGANVLTF
TGTGCCAGCAGCTTAAAAGGGGGCGCTGGGGCCAACGTCCTGACTTTC
>TRBJ2-1|TRBV28|NA|TRBD1
CASRTRDRAFNEQFF
TGTGCCAGCAGAACCCGGGACAGAGCTTTCAATGAGCAGTTCTTC
>TRBJ2-7|TRBV6-5|NA|TRBD2
CASTDSGGDRGEQYF
TGTGCCAGCACCGATAGCGGGGGGGATAGAGGCGAGCAGTACTTC
>TRBJ2-7|TRBV27|NA|NA
CASSSSSYEQYF
TGTGCCAGCAGTTCCAGCTCCTACGAGCAGTACTTC
>TRBJ2-2|TRBV27|NA|NA
CASSLLTGYGELFF
TGTGCCAGCAGTTTGCTCACAGGGTACGGGGAGCTGTTTTTT
>TRBJ2-4|TRBV21-1|NA|NA
CASSKVKVTSGHIAKNIQYF
TGTGCCAGCAGCAAAGTTAAGGTGACTAGCGGACATATAGCCAAAAACATTCAGTACTTC
>TRBJ1-1|TRBV28|NA|TRBD1
CASSLSKDRVNTEAFF
TGTGCCAGCAGTTTATCTAAGGACAGGGTGAACACTGAAGCTTTCTTT
>TRBJ2-3|TRBV30|NA|NA
CASTPLSTDTQYF
TGTGCCTCGACACCGCTTAGCACAGATACGCAGTATTTT
>TRBJ2-1|TRBV7-3|once|NA
CASSPTLVSNEQFF
TGTGCCAGCAGCCCCACACTAGTTTCCAATGAGCAGTTCTTC
>TRBJ2-1|TRBV7-6|NA|TRBD2
CASSLRLAGGPYNEQFF
TGTGCCAGCAGCCTCCGACTAGCGGGGGGCCCCTACAATGAGCAGTTCTTC
>TRBJ2-5|TRBV4-1|NA|NA
CASSWTPWDFQETQYF
TGCGCCAGCAGCTGGACCCCCTGGGACTTCCAAGAGACCCAGTACTTC
>TRBJ2-7|TRBV11-2|NA|NA
CASSRSYEQYF
TGTGCCAGCAGCCGTTCCTACGAGCAGTACTTC
>TRBJ2-1|TRBV6-6|NA|NA
CASSRQEGAGNEQFF
TGTGCCAGCAGCCGTCAGGAAGGGGCGGGGAATGAGCAGTTCTTC
>TRBJ1-1|TRBV19|NA|NA
CASSLNRAMNTEAFF
TGTGCCAGTAGTCTTAACAGGGCGATGAACACTGAAGCTTTCTTT
>TRBJ2-6|TRBV27|few|TRBD1
CASSHRDSLTYSGANVLTF
TGTGCCAGCAGTCACCGGGACAGCCTTACTTACTCTGGGGCCAACGTCCTGACTTTC
>TRBJ1-2|TRBV19|NA|TRBD1
CASRKQGEVGNYGYTF
TGTGCCAGTCGAAAACAGGGGGAAGTTGGGAACTATGGCTACACCTTC
>TRBJ2-7|TRBV4-1|NA|TRBD1
CASSLPRDRGSYEQYF
TGCGCCAGCAGCCTCCCTAGGGACAGGGGCTCCTACGAGCAGTACTTC
>TRBJ2-4|TRBV3-1/TRBV3-2|NA|NA
CASSQNIIAKNIQYF
TGTGCCAGCAGCCAAAATATTATAGCCAAAAACATTCAGTACTTC
>TRBJ1-1|TRBV7-9|once|TRBD1
CASSLGGQDRTEAFF
TGTGCCAGCAGCTTAGGGGGACAGGATAGGACTGAAGCTTTCTTT
>TRBJ2-7|TRBV6-5|NA|NA
CASGSGGRSYEQYF
TGTGCCAGCGGTTCTGGCGGGCGCTCCTACGAGCAGTACTTC
>TRBJ1-3|TRBV10-3|NA|TRBD1
CAISGTGRGNTIYF
TGTGCCATCAGCGGGACAGGGAGGGGAAACACCATATATTTT
>TRBJ1-2|TRBV6-5|NA|TRBD1
CASNTGTGEVGYTF
TGTGCCAGCAATACCGGGACAGGGGAAGTTGGCTACACCTTC
>TRBJ2-2|TRBV19|few|TRBD2
CASSLRTSGGLANTGELFF
TGTGCCAGTAGTCTTCGGACTAGCGGGGGTTTAGCGAACACCGGGGAGCTGTTTTTT
>TRBJ2-5|TRBV9|NA|NA
CASSPGEGQETQYF
TGTGCCAGCAGCCCAGGGGAGGGGCAAGAGACCCAGTACTTC
>TRBJ2-5|TRBV7-6|NA|NA
CASSLALGLLQETQYF
TGTGCCAGCAGCTTAGCGCTGGGACTTCTGCAAGAGACCCAGTACTTC
>TRBJ2-5|TRBV28|NA|NA
CASSPPRGQETQYF
TGTGCCAGCAGTCCTCCCCGGGGGCAAGAGACCCAGTACTTC